Below, 31 T cell receptor beta chains from the same sample are listed, as sequenced in a study of tissue T cells after allogeneic stem cell transplantation. Indicated time point: mouse harvest day 14 after allogeneic transplant. Each mouse received 10^7 T-cell-depleted marrow cells plus 10^6 splenic CD5+ T cells by tail vein. TCRdb's table, derived via immunoSEQ multiplex PCR, lists solely in-frame clones and lacks some. The data show 2,000 or so clones, approximately 50% seen once. The sequenced sample was lymph node tissue. These receptors were collected from a female BALB/c mouse given C57BL/6 T cells with graft-versus-host disease after an allogeneic hematopoietic cell transplant.

As to this clone: Gene and germline names: mouse. The read terminates 1 residue ahead of where the CDR3 ends, so the germline J gene completes it. The rearrangement joins TRBV26 to TRBJ2-7, with 11 bases fitting TRBD2. The CDR3 runs 15 residues. J gave up 2 bases and V 4 bases, and 4 bases lay outside the gene matches. The V gene's germline CDR1 is KGHPV and CDR2 FQNQEV (reference sequence). The CDR3 spells CASSHTGLGAYEQYF. The sequenced CDR3 bases are TGTGCCAGCAGTCACACGGGACTGGGGGCCTATGAACAGTAC.

Notes on this clone: Gene names and germline refer to mouse. The read finishes 1 residue shy of the CDR3 end, and the germline J gene is used to complete it. The genes are TRBV19 and TRBJ2-3; 7 bases line up with TRBD2. The germline V gene encodes CDR1 FNHDT and CDR2 SITEND (reference sequence). J was trimmed by 0 bases and V by 3 bases; bases with no gene match: 4. This CDR3 is 15 amino acids long. CDR3 in amino acids: CASSRLGSSAETLYF. The CDR3 bases that were read are TGTGCCAGCAGTAGACTGGGCTCTAGTGCAGAAACGCTGTAT.

Points on this clone: Gene names are mouse gene names. The read comes to an end 1 residue before the CDR3 does, leaving the germline J gene to fill in the end. The rearrangement joins TRBV23 to TRBJ1-4; TRBD1, the table's D call, lacks a check against the DNA. Germline V CDR1 and CDR2: KGHTA, FQNQQP. The CDR3 sequence is 13 residues long. The CDR3 DNA, read in part, is TGCTCCAGCAGTCATGACAGTCGCGAAAGATTATTT. This translates into CSSSHDSRERLF. The full CDR3 reads CSSSHDSRERLFF.

This clone was seen just once. Mouse names are used for the genes. Read data end 1 residue before the CDR3 end; the end is taken from the germline J gene. The rearrangement links TRBV3 to TRBJ1-4; 7 bases map to TRBD1. CDR1 and CDR2 (germline): SNHLY, FYNGKV (reference sequence). After removal of 5 bases from V and 7 bases from J, the junction contained 10 bases not matched to a gene. This CDR3 has 15 amino acids. CDR3 bases read: TGTGCCAGCAGCCCAGGGGGGAGAGAGGGCGAAAGATTATTT. This translates into CASSPGGREGERLF. Given in full, the CDR3 is CASSPGGREGERLFF.

Comment on this clone: Gene names refer to mouse genes. The covered CDR3 bases are TGTGCCTGGGTTGGACAAGCAAACTCCGACTACACC. As protein: CAWVGQANSDYT. The CDR3, in full, reads CAWVGQANSDYTF. This chain links TRBV31 with TRBJ1-2; D might be TRBD1 (5 bases). The read ends 1 residue shy of where the CDR3 ends; the end is completed using the germline J gene. This CDR3 region has 13 residues. Germline CDR1 GKSSPN, CDR2 SITVG. Trimming took 5 bases from V and 0 from J, leaving 10 bases between them.

With regard to this clone: All gene names here are mouse names. The DNA ends 1 residue before the CDR3 does, and the rest of the CDR3 is filled in from the germline J gene. The rearrangement joins TRBV26 to TRBJ1-2, with D possibly matching TRBD1 (6 bases). The CDR3 is 13 residues long. The germline V and J ends were trimmed by 3 bases and 4 bases, with 9 bases remaining between them. Germline lookup yields CDR1 KGHPV and CDR2 FQNQEV (reference sequence). Partial CDR3 DNA: TGTGCCAGCAGTCTTCAGGGGCGCTCCGACTACACC. The encoded protein is CASSLQGRSDYT. The entire CDR3 sequence reads CASSLQGRSDYTF.

As for this clone: Genes and germline come from the mouse. The sequenced part of the CDR3 DNA is TGTGCCAGCTCGGGGGGAGGGGATGCTGAGCAGTTC. This translates into CASSGGGDAEQF. The whole CDR3 protein is CASSGGGDAEQFF. V gene TRBV12-1 combines with J gene TRBJ2-1, with D perhaps TRBD2 (6 bases). Coverage ceases 1 residue before the CDR3 finishes, and the germline J gene fills in the end. CDR3 length: 13 residues. Per germline, CDR1 SGHSN and CDR2 HYEKVE. The V end lost 4 bases, the J end lost 5 bases, and 11 bases lay between the germline ends.

Remarks on this clone: Genes and germline come from the mouse. The DNA ends 1 residue before the CDR3 does, and the rest of the CDR3 is filled in from the germline J gene. This chain links TRBV26 with TRBJ1-2; TRBD1 is a possible D gene (5 bases). The CDR3 sequence is 12 residues long. Per the germline V gene, CDR1 is KGHPV and CDR2 is FQNQEV (reference sequence). V lost 4 bases to trimming and J lost 4 bases, with 7 bases between them. CDR3 protein: CASSPGLSDYTF. The sequenced part of the CDR3 DNA is TGTGCCAGCAGTCCGGGGCTCTCCGACTACACC.

As regards this clone: Gene names are mouse gene names. The read stops 1 residue short of the end of the CDR3; the missing end is completed from the germline J gene. This sequence joins TRBV13-2 and TRBJ1-4; 8 bases agree with TRBD1. With 0 bases clipped from V and 6 bases from J, the junction kept 4 bases outside the gene matches. The CDR3 loop spans 15 amino acids. CDR1 and CDR2 (germline): NNHNN, SYGAGS (reference sequence). Incomplete CDR3 DNA: TGTGCCAGCGGTGATGCCAGGGGGCGATACGAAAGATTATTT. Protein product: CASGDARGRYERLF. The entire CDR3 protein reads CASGDARGRYERLFF.

This clone showed up just a few times. Any gene name here is a mouse gene name. The CDR3 is cut off 1 residue early in the read; its end comes from the germline J gene. V gene TRBV26 combines with J gene TRBJ2-4; 7 bases are shared with TRBD1. V lost 2 bases, J lost 8 bases, and 4 bases stayed unmatched. This CDR3 region has 13 residues. The V gene's germline CDR1 is KGHPV and CDR2 FQNQEV (reference sequence). The CDR3 DNA, read in part, is TGTGCCAGCAGTCTGGACAGGGAGGGCACCTTGTAC. Translated, it gives CASSLDREGTLY. The complete CDR3 protein is CASSLDREGTLYF.

As concerns this clone: Mouse names are used for the genes. Read data end 1 residue before the CDR3 end; the end is taken from the germline J gene. The J gene is TRBJ2-3, the V gene TRBV15; maybe TRBD1 (6 bases). V lost 6 bases and J 0 bases, leaving 10 bases between the germline ends. The CDR3 has 14 amino acids. Germline values: CDR1 SGHND, CDR2 FRSKSL. The covered CDR3 bases are TGTGCCAGCAGCCGGGACATTAGTGCAGAAACGCTGTAT. Its protein is CASSRDISAETLY. The entire CDR3 protein reads CASSRDISAETLYF.

As concerns this clone: Gene names and germline refer to mouse. The read terminates 1 residue ahead of where the CDR3 ends, so the germline J gene completes it. V gene TRBV13-1 combines with J gene TRBJ2-1; 10 nucleotides match TRBD1. Germline CDR1 NSHNY, CDR2 SYGAGN. J was trimmed by 6 bases and V by 3 bases; bases with no gene match: 3. This CDR3 comprises 14 residues. Here the CDR3 reads CASSAGTGVAEQFF. The DNA read from the CDR3 is TGTGCCAGCAGTGCCGGGACAGGGGTTGCTGAGCAGTTC.

Details on this clone: All gene names here are mouse names. The read stops 1 residue short of the end of the CDR3; the missing end is completed from the germline J gene. V and J are TRBV1 and TRBJ2-7, with TRBD2 identical over 10 bases. The CDR3 spans 13 residues. With 6 bases clipped from V and 4 bases from J, the junction kept 3 bases outside the gene matches. Germline V gene sequence: CDR1 NSQYPW, CDR2 LRSPGD (reference sequence). The CDR3 here is CTCRRLGGYEQYF. The CDR3 bases that were read are TGCACCTGCAGGAGACTGGGGGGTTATGAACAGTAC.

Notes on this clone: Germline and genes here are mouse. The CDR3 end is not reached by the read, which stops 1 residue before it; the germline J gene fills it in. The J gene is TRBJ1-2, the V gene TRBV5, with D hard to call. Germline V gives CDR1 LGHNA, CDR2 YNLKQL (reference sequence). This CDR3 is 14 amino acids long. V shed 0 bases and J shed 0 bases, with 5 bases lying between them. The DNA read from the CDR3 is TGTGCCAGCAGCCAAGACCAGACAAACTCCGACTACACC. It translates to CASSQDQTNSDYT. Given in full, the CDR3 is CASSQDQTNSDYTF.

In the case of this clone: The germline and genes are mouse ones. The observed sequence ends 1 residue before the CDR3 terminus, with the missing tail filled in from the germline J gene. The chain links TRBV23 to TRBJ1-5; the table's D gene call, TRBD1, was not cross checked with the DNA. This CDR3 has 12 amino acids. Germline values: CDR1 KGHTA, CDR2 FQNQQP. The DNA read from the CDR3 is TGCTCCAGCAGTCAATCGAGGGAGGCTCCGCTT. Its protein is CSSSQSREAPL. The entire CDR3 protein reads CSSSQSREAPLF.

By sample share, this clone is medium-sized. Gene and germline names: mouse. The CDR3 extends 1 residue past the end of the read, so its final part is completed from the germline J gene. This chain joins TRBV26 and TRBJ1-3; D uncertain. Trimming stripped 4 bases from V and 0 bases from J, with 7 bases between. Per germline, CDR1 KGHPV and CDR2 FQNQEV (reference sequence). The CDR3 consists of 14 residues. The CDR3 is CASSQTISGNTLYF. The part of the CDR3 DNA that was read is TGTGCCAGCAGTCAGACAATTTCTGGAAATACGCTCTAT. The full variable domain, its missing parts supplied by reference TRBV26 and TRBJ1-3, is NSKVIQTPRYLVKGQGQKAKMRCIPEKGHPVVFWYQQNKNNEFKFLINFQNQEVLQQIDMTEKRFSAECPSNSPCSLEIQSSEAGDSALYLCASSQTISGNTLYFGEGSRLIVV.

With regard to this clone: Gene names and germline refer to mouse. The CDR3 end is not reached by the read, which stops 1 residue before it; the germline J gene fills it in. The chain uses TRBV26 and TRBJ2-5, with TRBD1 identical over 7 bases. Per germline, CDR1 KGHPV and CDR2 FQNQEV (reference sequence). The CDR3 is made up of 14 amino acids. V gave up 1 base and J gave up 5 bases; unmatched junction bases: 3. Partial CDR3 DNA: TGTGCCAGCAGTCTGTATACAGGGGCAGACACCCAGTAC. This encodes CASSLYTGADTQY. The entire CDR3 is CASSLYTGADTQYF. The full variable domain, in which reference TRBV26 and TRBJ2-5 provide the parts outside the CDR3, is NSKVIQTPRYLVKGQGQKAKMRCIPEKGHPVVFWYQQNKNNEFKFLINFQNQEVLQQIDMTEKRFSAECPSNSPCSLEIQSSEAGDSALYLCASSLYTGADTQYFGPGTRLLVL.

Turning to this clone: The gene symbols are mouse symbols. The read terminates 1 residue ahead of where the CDR3 ends, so the germline J gene completes it. The genes are TRBV12-1 and TRBJ1-1, with a weak D call TRBD1 (5 bases). Trimming removed 0 bases at V and 7 bases at J, with 8 bases between. This CDR3 spans 12 amino acids. Germline lookup yields CDR1 SGHSN and CDR2 HYEKVE. Incomplete CDR3 DNA: TGTGCCAGCTCTCTCGCGGGGCTAGAAGTCTTC. As protein: CASSLAGLEVF. The whole CDR3 region reads CASSLAGLEVFF.

Turning to this clone: Gene labels here are mouse ones. The read stops 1 residue short of the end of the CDR3; the missing end is completed from the germline J gene. V and J are TRBV12-2 and TRBJ1-2; D call uncertain. The CDR3 is made up of 14 amino acids. The germline V gene encodes CDR1 SGHLS and CDR2 HYDKME. The V gene lost 0 bases and the J gene lost 0 bases, with 7 bases spanning the gap. The DNA read from the CDR3 is TGTGCCAGCTCTCTCGGCCAAGCAAACTCCGACTACACC. It is translated as CASSLGQANSDYT. The complete CDR3 reads CASSLGQANSDYTF.

By share of the sample, this clone is large (0.1 to 1%). Genes here carry mouse names. The read ends 1 residue early relative to the CDR3; the germline J gene fills the gap. The chain is built from TRBV13-2 and TRBJ1-5; the match to TRBD1 covers 7 bases. The germline CDR1 and CDR2 sequences are NNHNN and SYGAGS (reference sequence). V trimming: 5 bases; J trimming: 0 bases; junction bases outside the gene matches: 5. The CDR3 is 15 residues long. The sequenced CDR3 bases are TGTGCCAGCGGGCTGGGGACAGATAACAACCAGGCTCCGCTT. The encoded protein is CASGLGTDNNQAPL. The entire CDR3 sequence reads CASGLGTDNNQAPLF.

By frequency in the sample, this clone is large. The listed genes are named as in mouse. The sequenced fragment ends 1 residue before the CDR3 boundary, so the rest is inferred from the germline J gene. This chain links TRBV2 with TRBJ2-7, with a weak D call TRBD1 (6 bases). The CDR3 length is 13 residues. The germline V gene encodes CDR1 LGHNA and CDR2 YSYQKL. Trimming removed 0 bases from V and 4 bases from J, with 7 bases in between. CDR3 sequence: CASSQEGGYEQYF. The sequenced part of the CDR3 DNA is TGTGCCAGCAGCCAAGAAGGGGGATATGAACAGTAC.

In the case of this clone: Any gene name here is a mouse gene name. This CDR3 reads CTCSAGTGGTEVFF. The part of the CDR3 DNA that was read is TGCACCTGCAGTGCAGGGACAGGGGGTACAGAAGTCTTC. The rearrangement joins TRBV1 to TRBJ1-1; the match to TRBD1 covers 10 bases. Sequencing ends 1 residue short of the CDR3 end; the germline J gene provides the rest. Germline CDR1 reads NSQYPW; CDR2 reads LRSPGD (reference sequence). The CDR3 covers 14 residues. V lost 1 base and J lost 5; bases outside the gene matches: 1.

On this clone: Genes here carry mouse names. The read comes to an end 1 residue before the CDR3 does, leaving the germline J gene to fill in the end. V usage is TRBV13-1 and J usage is TRBJ2-1, with a weak D call TRBD2 (5 bases). CDR1 and CDR2 from the germline V gene are NSHNY and SYGAGN. The CDR3 runs 13 residues. Trimming removed 3 bases from V and 3 bases from J, with 7 bases in between. The CDR3 here is CASSAGIYAEQFF. The part of the CDR3 DNA that was read is TGTGCCAGCAGTGCTGGGATCTATGCTGAGCAGTTC.

This clone turned up a few times. Gene labels here are mouse ones. The read gets to within 1 residue of the CDR3 end, and the germline J gene fills in the rest. This chain joins TRBV3 and TRBJ1-4; D is undetermined. Germline assignment: CDR1 SNHLY and CDR2 FYNGKV (reference sequence). V lost 3 bases and J 4 bases, leaving 6 bases between the germline ends. The CDR3 totals 13 residues. The DNA read from the CDR3 is TGTGCCAGCAGCTTTAGGATCAACGAAAGATTATTT. Translation gives CASSFRINERLF. The entire CDR3 reads CASSFRINERLFF.

Points on this clone: Genes here carry mouse names. The read ends 1 residue early relative to the CDR3; the germline J gene fills the gap. This chain uses TRBV12-2 with TRBJ1-3; D is perhaps TRBD1 (6 bases). Trimming stripped 0 bases from V and 0 bases from J, with 8 bases between. The CDR3 contains 15 residues. Germline loops: CDR1 SGHLS, CDR2 HYDKME. Partial CDR3 DNA: TGTGCCAGCTCTCTCGGGACAATTTCTGGAAATACGCTCTAT. Protein product: CASSLGTISGNTLY. The CDR3 as a whole reads CASSLGTISGNTLYF.

As for this clone: The listed genes are named as in mouse. The read halts 1 residue ahead of the CDR3 end, with the missing end drawn from the germline J gene. The gene calls are TRBV26 and TRBJ2-1; 7 bases align to TRBD1. Trimming took 6 bases from V and 1 from J; bases not matched to a gene: 3. The CDR3 is 14 amino acids. The V gene's germline CDR1 is KGHPV and CDR2 FQNQEV (reference sequence). The sequenced part of the CDR3 DNA is TGTGCCAGCAGCCTGACAGGGAACTATGCTGAGCAGTTC. Translated: CASSLTGNYAEQF. The full-length CDR3 reads as CASSLTGNYAEQFF.

In this sample, this clone turned up a few times. Any gene name here is a mouse gene name. The read ends 1 residue before the CDR3 terminus; that terminus is restored from the germline J gene. This chain links TRBV13-2 with TRBJ2-7; no clear D. The V end lost 3 bases, the J end lost 0 bases, and 4 bases lay between the germline ends. The CDR3 is 12 amino acids. Looked up from germline, CDR1 is NNHNN and CDR2 is SYGAGS (reference sequence). The part of the CDR3 DNA that was read is TGTGCCAGCGGTGGGGTCTCCTATGAACAGTAC. Its translation is CASGGVSYEQY. From start to end, the CDR3 is CASGGVSYEQYF.

In regard to this clone: Here the gene names and germline are mouse. The sequenced fragment ends 1 residue before the CDR3 boundary, so the rest is inferred from the germline J gene. J is TRBJ1-6 and V is TRBV24, with no clear D. TRBJ1-6 is assigned to the ORF class and has an uncertain function. Per the germline V gene, CDR1 is KGHTA and CDR2 is FRNEEI. This CDR3 is 16 amino acids long. Between the trimmed V and J ends, which lost 3 bases and 0 bases, there was a span of 9 bases. CDR3 in amino acids: CASSLSINSYNSPLYF. CDR3 DNA (partial): TGTGCCAGCAGTCTTTCAATCAATTCCTATAATTCGCCCCTCTAC.

This clone was seen only a few times. Mouse gene names apply. The missing CDR3 end, 1 residue past where the read stops, is filled in from the germline J gene. This chain joins TRBV13-2 and TRBJ2-3; D unresolved. Germline CDR1 NNHNN, CDR2 SYGAGS (reference sequence). The CDR3 consists of 15 residues. The ends were cut back, 0 bases at V and 1 base at J, with 9 bases in the middle. This CDR3 is CASGDARIRAETLYF. CDR3 DNA, as far as it was read: TGTGCCAGCGGTGATGCGCGGATCCGTGCAGAAACGCTGTAT.

This clone was seen a few times. Gene names and germline refer to mouse. The missing CDR3 end, 1 residue past where the read stops, is filled in from the germline J gene. J is TRBJ2-4 and V is TRBV20; 7 bases are a match to TRBD1. Germline values: CDR1 GFQATS, CDR2 STVNSAI. The V segment lost 4 bases and the J segment 3 bases; nucleotides outside the gene matches: 7. The CDR3 length is 14 residues. CDR3 protein: CGANRQGGQNTLYF. The CDR3 DNA, read in part, is TGTGGTGCTAATCGACAGGGTGGACAAAACACCTTGTAC.

About this clone itself: Each gene name is a mouse one. The read is 1 residue too short to cover the CDR3 end, so that end is filled in from the germline J gene. J is TRBJ2-2 and V is TRBV26, with no clear D. V was trimmed by 3 bases and J by 1 base, leaving 6 bases between them. Germline-derived CDR1 and CDR2 are KGHPV and FQNQEV (reference sequence). CDR3 size: 14 residues. The sequenced CDR3 bases are TGTGCCAGCAGTCTCAACCTAAACACCGGGCAGCTCTAC. Its protein is CASSLNLNTGQLY. The whole CDR3 reads CASSLNLNTGQLYF.